This TCR beta chain was found in a study of cytomegalovirus exposure and HLA in healthy donors. Of note for this clone: The antigen is undetermined.

General observations from the study: Rarity marked most TCR sequences, yet some public TCRs occurred in many donors. Reports showed the classifier diagnosing cytomegalovirus status with high specificity and sensitivity.

CDR1 and CDR2 from the germline V gene are MNHEY and SMNVEV (reference sequence). This CDR3 has 16 amino acids. Trimming shortened V by 2 bases and J by 3 bases, and 16 bases separated the two germline ends. Produced via immunoSEQ multiplex PCR; TCRdb's table is partial and in-frame only. The sample yields under 200,000 clones, roughly 96% seen once. This chain uses TRBV27 with TRBJ2-5; tentative D call: TRBD2 (6 bases). The TCR originated in a woman aged 18-35 years in good health and CMV-seronegative. The specimen was PBMCs. CDR3 protein: CASSLNGFGGKETQYF. CDR3 sequence (DNA): TGTGCCAGCAGTTTAAATGGGTTTGGCGGGAAAGAGACCCAGTACTTC.